Shown below are 9 T cell receptor beta chains from a single sample sequenced in a study of cytomegalovirus exposure and HLA in healthy donors. The PCR had 60 Vbeta and 13 Jbeta primers. The repertoire was sequenced with immunoSEQ multiplex PCR; TCRdb's copy has only in-frame clones and lacks some. The data show approximately 120,000 clones, under 90% seen once. Source material: PBMCs. These receptors all come from a woman in her 40s in good health and CMV-seropositive.

This sequence joins TRBV28 and TRBJ1-1; 8 positions match TRBD1. The J segment lost 5 bases and the V segment lost 7 bases, leaving 12 bases of the junction unmatched. The CDR3 runs to 15 residues. Germline CDR1 and CDR2: MDHEN and SYDVKM. The CDR3 is CASIWDRTMTTEAFF. The CDR3 region has the DNA TGTGCCAGCATCTGGGACAGGACGATGACGACTGAAGCTTTCTTT. The whole variable domain, remainder taken from reference TRBV28 and TRBJ1-1, is DVKVTQSSRYLVKRTGEKVFLECVQDMDHENMFWYRQDPGLGLRLIYFSYDVKMKEKGDIPEGYSVSREKKERFSLILESASTNQTSMYLCASIWDRTMTTEAFFGQGTRLTVV.

This clone was seen more than once but under ten times. The rearrangement uses TRBV29-1 and TRBJ2-3; TRBD2 matches at 8 bases. CDR1 and CDR2 (germline): SQVTM, ANQGSEA. With 4 bases clipped from V and 2 bases from J, the junction kept 2 bases outside the gene matches. This CDR3 spans 13 amino acids. CDR3 residues: CSVATSATDTQYF. CDR3 sequence (DNA): TGCAGCGTTGCGACTAGCGCCACAGATACGCAGTATTTT.

The genes are TRBV7-8 and TRBJ1-1, with a possible D match to TRBD1 (5 bases). In germline, CDR1 is SGHVS, CDR2 FQNEAQ. V dropped 2 bases and J dropped 4 bases, with 5 bases sitting between them. The CDR3 sequence is 12 residues long. CDR3 region: CASSLRGTEAFF. The CDR3 region has the DNA TGTGCCAGCAGCTTAAGGGGCACTGAAGCTTTCTTT.

This rearrangement joins TRBV4-2 to TRBJ2-7; 9 bases agree with TRBD2. Germline V gives CDR1 LGHNA, CDR2 YNFKEQ. V trimming: 0 bases; J trimming: 2 bases; junction bases outside the gene matches: 8. This CDR3 has 17 residues. Here the CDR3 DNA reads TGTGCCAGCAGCCAAGAATCGGCTAGCGGGAAAGCCTACGAGCAGTACTTC. Protein product: CASSQESASGKAYEQYF.

The chain employs TRBV29-1 and TRBJ1-5; D not certain. CDR3 length: 11 residues. Per the germline V gene, CDR1 is SQVTM and CDR2 is ANQGSEA. V lost 3 bases and J lost 4, with 4 bases in between. The CDR3 bases are TGCAGCGTTGACAGTAATCAGCCCCAGCATTTT. It codes for CSVDSNQPQHF.

This clone was detected a few times. The chain is built from TRBV18 and TRBJ1-2; 8 bases fit TRBD1. V was pared by 3 bases and J by 4 bases, with 1 base of the junction left unmatched. The germline V gene has CDR1 KGHSH and CDR2 LQKENI. The CDR3 sequence is 13 residues long. The CDR3 DNA follows: TGTGCCAGCTCACCCGACAGGGGCTATGGCTACACCTTC. It encodes CASSPDRGYGYTF.

This clone was observed a few times. J is TRBJ2-7 and V is TRBV6-5; D might be TRBD1 (6 bases). Germline V lookup: CDR1 MNHEY, CDR2 SVGAGI. The ends were cut back, 2 bases at V and 5 bases at J, with 10 bases in the middle. The CDR3 spans 13 residues. CDR3 bases: TGTGCCAGCAGTTACCGGACAGAAGACGAGCAGTACTTC. Translation: CASSYRTEDEQYF.

The chain employs TRBV9 and TRBJ2-4; TRBD2 is a possible D gene (6 bases). CDR1 is SGDLS and CDR2 is YYNGEE in the germline V gene. This CDR3 is 18 amino acids long. V lost 3 bases, J lost 0 bases, and 19 bases lay in between. CDR3 in DNA: TGTGCCAGCAGCGGGGGCGGGGCGGGTAACCTAGCCAAAAACATTCAGTACTTC. This encodes CASSGGGAGNLAKNIQYF.

The gene calls are TRBV28 and TRBJ1-1; no firm D call. V dropped 6 bases and J dropped 3 bases, with 14 bases sitting between them. CDR3 length: 14 amino acids. The germline V gene encodes CDR1 MDHEN and CDR2 SYDVKM. This chain's CDR3 is CASRMVNAYTEAFF. DNA for the CDR3: TGTGCCAGCAGAATGGTAAACGCGTACACTGAAGCTTTCTTT.